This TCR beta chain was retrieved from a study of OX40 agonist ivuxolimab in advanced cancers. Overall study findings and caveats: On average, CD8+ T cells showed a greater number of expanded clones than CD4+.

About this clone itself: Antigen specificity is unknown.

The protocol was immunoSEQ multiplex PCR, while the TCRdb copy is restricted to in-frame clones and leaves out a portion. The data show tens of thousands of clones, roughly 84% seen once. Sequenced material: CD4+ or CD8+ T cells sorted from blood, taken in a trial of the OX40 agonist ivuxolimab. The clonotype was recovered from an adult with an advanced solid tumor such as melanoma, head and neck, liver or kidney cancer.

This chain's CDR3 is CASRPVTGSYEQYF. The CDR3 nucleotides read TGTGCCAGCAGGCCGGTGACAGGGTCCTACGAGCAGTACTTC. This chain joins TRBV6-6 and TRBJ2-7, with 7 nucleotides matching TRBD1. Trimming at V came to 6 bases and at J to 1 base, leaving 6 bases not matched to a gene. Germline lookup yields CDR1 MNHNY and CDR2 SVGAGI (reference sequence). The CDR3 has 14 amino acids.